One T cell receptor (beta chain) is described in this entry. Its matching antigen is unknown. These data are taken from a study of cytomegalovirus exposure and HLA in healthy donors. Study findings and constraints: TCR beta V- and J-gene trimming was later associated with a missense DCLRE1C variant.

This CDR3 has 16 residues. Germline V lookup: CDR1 KGHSH, CDR2 LQKENI. J was trimmed by 0 bases and V by 4 bases; bases with no gene match: 5. 13 Jbeta primers and 60 Vbeta primers were used for the PCR. Sequencing was performed with immunoSEQ multiplex PCR; in TCRdb, only in-frame clones are kept and a portion is missing. The table includes approximately 180,000 clones, around 80% detected once. This sequence was found in a man in his late teens or twenties in good health and CMV-seronegative. The rearrangement joins TRBV18 to TRBJ1-1; TRBD1 agrees at 10 bases. The specimen sequenced was PBMCs. CDR3 DNA: TGTGCCAGCTCACAGGGGACAGGGGTCATGAACACTGAAGCTTTCTTT. Its translation is CASSQGTGVMNTEAFF. Filled out from reference TRBV18 and TRBJ1-1, the complete variable domain reads NAGVMQNPRHLVRRRGQEARLRCSPMKGHSHVYWYRQLPEEGLKFMVYLQKENIIDESGMPKERFSAEFPKEGPSILRIQQVVRGDSAAYFCASSQGTGVMNTEAFFGQGTRLTVV.